The rows below give T cell receptor beta chains drawn from one sample of a study of blood T cell repertoires in COVID-19. Measured with immunoSEQ multiplex PCR; TCRdb has only the in-frame clones, and not every one. The repertoire holds around 180,000 clones, with around 80% as singletons. The material sequenced was peripheral blood. All receptors come from a woman aged 80 or older with COVID-19, enrolled during active disease. The CDR3 runs from the conserved cysteine through the conserved F or W. The D gene is left open where the match is weak. Only part of the rows carry a size: once, few, many, or a class if the clone is expanded.

clone size	J gene	D gene	V gene	CDR3 DNA	CDR3 protein
.	TRBJ2-1	TRBD2	TRBV10-3	TGTGCCATCAGGGAGAGCGGGAGTTTCAATGAGCAGTTCTTC	CAIRESGSFNEQFF
.	TRBJ2-5	TRBD1	TRBV4-3	TGCGCCAGCAGCCAAGAGTTAGGGACAGGGGGAGAGACCCAGTACTTC	CASSQELGTGGETQYF
.	TRBJ2-3	TRBD2	TRBV6-4	TGTGCCAGCGGTAGACTAGCGGGGAAGACAGATACGCAGTATTTT	CASGRLAGKTDTQYF
once	TRBJ2-7	TRBD2	TRBV9	TGTGCCAGCAGCGAGGGAGGGACTAGCGGGGGAAGCTCCTACGAGCAGTACTTC	CASSEGGTSGGSSYEQYF
.	TRBJ2-1	TRBD2	TRBV10-3	TGTGCCATCAGTGCCTCCGGGAGGGGTGAAGCGTTCTCCTACAATGAGCAGTTCTTC	CAISASGRGEAFSYNEQFF
few	TRBJ2-7	TRBD1	TRBV29-1	TGCAGCGTCCCGGGACAGGGGTACGAGCAGTACTTC	CSVPGQGYEQYF
.	TRBJ2-7	TRBD1	TRBV28	TGTGCCAGCAGTCCAGCGACAGGGGGCGCCTACGAGCAGTACTTC	CASSPATGGAYEQYF
few	TRBJ1-2	TRBD1	TRBV5-1	TGCGCCAGCAGCTTTGAACAGGGGGATACGGATGGCTACACCTTC	CASSFEQGDTDGYTF
.	TRBJ1-6	.	TRBV7-9	TGTGCCAGCAGCGAACAGAGTCTCAATAATTCACCCCTCCACTTT	CASSEQSLNNSPLHF
.	TRBJ2-3	TRBD1	TRBV15	TGTGCCACCAGCAGAGACGGGCAGGGGGCGAATACGCAGTATTTT	CATSRDGQGANTQYF
few	TRBJ1-4	.	TRBV4-1	TGCGCCAGCAGCCAAAACCAGGGCGGCGAAAAACTGTTTTTT	CASSQNQGGEKLFF
.	TRBJ1-2	TRBD1	TRBV2	TGTGCCAGCAGTGTTAGGGACAGGGGTAATGGCTACACCTTC	CASSVRDRGNGYTF
.	TRBJ1-1	.	TRBV5-1	TGCGCCAGCAGCTACACAGGGACAACGGCTTTCTTT	CASSYTGTTAFF
.	TRBJ2-3	TRBD1	TRBV4-3	TGCGCCAGCAGCCGGACAGGCCTAGGGGATACGCAGTATTTT	CASSRTGLGDTQYF
.	TRBJ2-3	TRBD2	TRBV11-2	TGTGCCAGCAGCTCGGTCGGGGGGGTCGATACGCAGTATTTT	CASSSVGGVDTQYF
.	TRBJ1-1	.	TRBV7-9	TGTGCCAGCAACGGACAGCCGAACACTGAAGCTTTCTTT	CASNGQPNTEAFF
.	TRBJ2-7	TRBD1	TRBV5-4	TGTGCCAGCAGCGACCGGACAGGGAAAGGCGAGCAGTACTTC	CASSDRTGKGEQYF
.	TRBJ1-1	.	TRBV20-1	TGCAGTGCTAGTCAACAGGCTAACACTGAAGCTTTCTTT	CSASQQANTEAFF
.	TRBJ2-7	TRBD2	TRBV7-8	TGTGCCAGCAGCTTAGCCCACGAGGGACTAGCGGCCTACGAGCAGTACTTC	CASSLAHEGLAAYEQYF
.	TRBJ2-1	.	TRBV3-1/TRBV3-2	TGTGCCAGCAGCCAAGATACGAGCTCCTACAATGAGCAGTTCTTC	CASSQDTSSYNEQFF
.	TRBJ2-7	.	TRBV4-2	TGTGCCAGCAGCCAAGGACGCGACAGAGCTAGCGAGCAGTACTTC	CASSQGRDRASEQYF
.	TRBJ1-2	TRBD1	TRBV5-5	TGTGCCAGCAGCTTGGGTGGACAGGGGGCTAACTATGGCTACACCTTC	CASSLGGQGANYGYTF
medium-sized	TRBJ2-5	.	TRBV12-3/TRBV12-4	TGTGCCAGCAGTTTGAGGGAAGAGACCCAGTACTTC	CASSLREETQYF
.	TRBJ1-2	TRBD1	TRBV7-6	TGTGCCAGCAGCTTAGCCCAAACCGGGACAGATCATGGCTACACCTTC	CASSLAQTGTDHGYTF
few	TRBJ2-1	TRBD2	TRBV7-9	TGTGCCAGCAGCTTAGAGCGACTAGCGGCCAATGAGCAGTTCTTC	CASSLERLAANEQFF
once	TRBJ2-7	TRBD2	TRBV19	TGTGCCAGTAGTATAAGCGGGACGGGGGCCTACGAGCAGTACTTC	CASSISGTGAYEQYF
.	TRBJ2-1	.	TRBV20-1	TGCAGTGCTAGTCGGGTCTCCTACAATGAGCAGTTCTTC	CSASRVSYNEQFF
.	TRBJ1-1	TRBD1	TRBV6-2/TRBV6-3	TGTGCCAGCAGTGACCGGACAGGGGGCGTTGAAGCTTTCTTT	CASSDRTGGVEAFF
.	TRBJ2-2	.	TRBV11-2	TGTGCCAGCAGCTATAGTAACACCGGGGAGCTGTTTTTT	CASSYSNTGELFF
.	TRBJ2-1	.	TRBV29-1	TGCAGCGCCCTCTACAATGAGCAGTTCTTC	CSALYNEQFF
.	TRBJ2-1	.	TRBV12-3/TRBV12-4	TGTGCCAGCAACAGGGACGGCACCAATGAGCAGTTCTTC	CASNRDGTNEQFF
.	TRBJ2-3	TRBD1	TRBV24-1	TGTGCCACCAGTGACCTGGGACAGGGCAAAGATACGCAGTATTTT	CATSDLGQGKDTQYF
.	TRBJ1-6	TRBD1	TRBV5-5	TGTGCCAGCAGCGTAAGACCAGGGACAGGCCCGAGCTCCTATAATTCACCCCTCCACTTT	CASSVRPGTGPSSYNSPLHF
.	TRBJ2-2	.	TRBV7-8	TGTGCCAGCAGCTTCGGTACAGCCGGGGAGCTGTTTTTT	CASSFGTAGELFF
.	TRBJ1-1	.	TRBV11-2	TGTGCCAGCAGCCCCCGCAGGAACACTGAAGCTTTCTTT	CASSPRRNTEAFF